Sequencing of this T cell receptor (beta chain) was carried out in a study of cytomegalovirus exposure and HLA in healthy donors. The table came from immunoSEQ multiplex PCR; TCRdb's copy has only in-frame clones and leaves some out. The data contain 200,000 or so clones, about 79% of them singletons. Germline V lookup: CDR1 MNHNY, CDR2 SVGAGI (reference sequence). This CDR3 contains 14 residues. J gave up 0 bases and V 7 bases, and 5 bases lay outside the gene matches. The receptor's source is a woman aged 25 to 45 in good health and CMV-seropositive. Sequenced sample: PBMCs. V is TRBV6-6 and J is TRBJ2-7, with 8 bases identical to TRBD2. CDR3 bases: TGTGCCAGCAACCTAGCGGGCCACTCCTACGAGCAGTACTTC. Residues: CASNLAGHSYEQYF.